This TCR beta chain was obtained from a study of cytomegalovirus exposure and HLA in healthy donors. This clone appeared a single time. Germline assignment: CDR1 SQVTM and CDR2 ANQGSEA. There are 14 residues in the CDR3. Trimming removed 4 bases from V and 6 bases from J; junction bases left unmatched: 7. The PCR had 60 Vbeta and 13 Jbeta primers. Profiling relied on immunoSEQ multiplex PCR, and the TCRdb table lists in-frame clones only, not all of them. Of roughly 140,000 clones in the sample, 84% were seen once. The clonotype was recovered from a boy aged 2-9 years in good health and CMV-seronegative. What was sequenced was PBMCs. The chain links TRBV29-1 to TRBJ1-5; 9 bases agree with TRBD1. In DNA form, the CDR3 reads TGCAGCGTTGGATCCGGGACAGGGAGTCAGCCCCAGCATTTT. It codes for CSVGSGTGSQPQHF.